Listed here are 4 T cell receptor beta chains from one sample, sequenced in a study of vaccination and CD4 T cells after COVID-19. Treatment: approximately 11-day PBMC culture with coronavirus spike peptide pools or control peptides (ViraFEST assay). Their antigens remain unidentified. Cultured CD4+ T cell DNA was sequenced using the Oncomine TCR Beta short-read assay. TCRdb reanalysed the PCR reads using MiXCR and keeps one entry per CDR3 protein. The sample has some 15,000 distinct CDR3 sequences; 43% are singletons. Sequences were obtained from cultured CD4+ T cells from blood. Receptors originate from a human donor with COVID-19.

This rearrangement joins TRBV28 to TRBJ1-2, with D possibly being TRBD1 (5 bases). The CDR3 is 14 amino acids. Germline loops: CDR1 MDHEN, CDR2 SYDVKM. The ends were cut back, 5 bases at V and 4 bases at J, with 14 bases in the middle. The CDR3 region has the DNA TGTGCCAGCAGTCCCCCAGGGCCGATCTATGGCTACACCTTC. This encodes CASSPPGPIYGYTF.

The CDR3 spells CASITTPLSNQPQHF. Written as DNA, the CDR3 is TGTGCCAGCATCACAACACCACTAAGCAATCAGCCCCAGCATTTT. The chain couples TRBV6-1 to TRBJ1-5; D uncertain. The germline V gene encodes CDR1 MNHNS and CDR2 SASEGT. The V and J ends lost 7 bases and 1 base respectively, with 14 bases between them. The CDR3 spans 15 residues.

This clonotype was seen only a few times. This sequence joins TRBV27 and TRBJ2-5; 13 positions agree with TRBD2. V was pared by 6 bases and J by 5 bases, with 9 bases of the junction left unmatched. Germline V gives CDR1 MNHEY, CDR2 SMNVEV (reference sequence). The CDR3 length is 16 residues. CDR3 DNA sequence: TGTGCCAGCAGCTCCATACTAGCGGGGGGGAGGGAGACCCAGTACTTC. Translated, it gives CASSSILAGGRETQYF.

This chain links TRBV5-6 with TRBJ2-5; possible D gene TRBD1, 5 bases. V was trimmed by 4 bases and J by 1 base, leaving 14 bases between them. In germline, CDR1 is SGHDT, CDR2 YYEEEE. The CDR3 totals 15 residues. In nucleotides, the CDR3 is TGTGCCAGCAGCGTCAGGGTAGGATTCCAAGAGACCCAGTACTTC. It translates to CASSVRVGFQETQYF.